One and the same sample provided the 11 T cell receptor beta chains below, sequenced in a study of T-cell reconstitution after alpha-beta-depleted transplantation in children. Using unique molecular identifiers, the investigators prepared the TCRbeta library. TCRdb analysed the PCR reads with MiXCR anew, one entry per CDR3 protein. The sample holds about 6,100 distinct CDR3 sequences, 15% to 20% seen once. This material consisted of PBMCs, taken before TCRalphabeta/CD19-depleted stem cell transplant. These receptors came from a boy aged 2 to 9 with acute lymphoblastic leukemia, due to receive a stem cell transplant.

This clonotype appeared a few times. The rearrangement links TRBV18 to TRBJ1-4; D remains ambiguous. Deletions cut 2 bases from V and 0 bases from J, with 13 bases between. The germline V gene encodes CDR1 KGHSH and CDR2 LQKENI. The CDR3 has 17 residues. This CDR3 reads CASSPRAATATNEKLFF. Here the CDR3 DNA reads TGTGCCAGCTCACCAAGGGCAGCAACTGCAACTAATGAAAAACTGTTTTTT.

This clonotype has ten or more counts. V usage is TRBV27 and J usage is TRBJ2-6, with TRBD1 identical over 8 bases. Germline CDR1 is MNHEY and CDR2 is SMNVEV (reference sequence). The length of the CDR3 is 16 residues. The V segment lost 4 bases and the J segment 4 bases; nucleotides outside the gene matches: 6. CDR3 nucleotide sequence: TGTGCCAGCAGTTCACCCAGGGGGCTCGGGGCCAACGTCCTGACTTTC. It codes for CASSSPRGLGANVLTF.

This clonotype was found many times. The chain employs TRBV10-3 and TRBJ2-3, with TRBD2 matching 12 bases. The CDR3 extends over 15 amino acids. V trimming: 6 bases; J trimming: 8 bases; junction bases outside the gene matches: 9. CDR1 and CDR2 from the germline V gene are ENHRY and SYGVKD. For the CDR3, the DNA is TGTGCCATCAGAGAGACTAGCGGGGGCCCCGGTACGCAGTATTTT. Translation: CAIRETSGGPGTQYF.

This clonotype is deemed medium-sized. J is TRBJ2-1 and V is TRBV9, with TRBD1 matching over 7 bases. The trim removed 4 bases at V and 10 bases at J, leaving 8 bases unmatched. The CDR3 is 13 residues long. Germline-derived CDR1 and CDR2 are SGDLS and YYNGEE. CDR3 sequence reads: CASSPSGQAEQFF. The CDR3 region has the DNA TGTGCCAGCAGCCCAAGCGGACAGGCAGAGCAGTTCTTC.

By share, this clonotype counts as medium-sized (0.01 to 0.1%). Relative to the germline gene, one junction end is altered; a read error may explain this. The chain has TRBV7-7 and TRBJ1-1; 8 nucleotides line up with TRBD1. CDR1 and CDR2 (germline): SSHAT, FNYEAQ (reference sequence). This CDR3 comprises 15 residues. The CDR3 loop reads CASSLIGQGNTEAFF. The CDR3 DNA reads as TGTGCTAGCAGCTTAATCGGACAGGGTAACACTGAAGCTTTCTTT.

As to this clonotype: This may be a read error, as it is one base from a much larger clone. The rearrangement joins TRBV7-2 to TRBJ2-5; D may correspond to TRBD1 or TRBD2 (5 bases each). CDR3 length: 14 amino acids. Trimming took off 1 base at V and 1 base at J, with 7 bases between the two ends. The germline V gene has CDR1 SGHTA and CDR2 FQGNSA. CDR3 in DNA: TGTGCCAGCAGCTTAGGGGGGACCCAAGAGACCCAGTACTTC. This encodes CASSLGGTQETQYF.

By share of the sample, this clonotype is medium-sized (0.01 to 0.1%). The V call is TRBV4-1, the J call TRBJ2-7; D is possibly TRBD2 (5 bases). This CDR3 region has 15 residues. Trimming left V 0 bases short and J 0 bases short, with 9 bases between. Germline assignment: CDR1 MGHRA and CDR2 YSYEKL. The CDR3 here is CASSQDPEGSYEQYF. In nucleotides, the CDR3 is TGCGCCAGCAGCCAAGACCCAGAGGGCTCCTACGAGCAGTACTTC.

J is TRBJ2-7 and V is TRBV14; 8 bases are shared with TRBD1. The V gene's germline CDR1 is SGHDN and CDR2 FVKESK. V was pared by 1 base and J by 7 bases, with 6 bases of the junction left unmatched. The CDR3 totals 14 residues. The CDR3, as DNA: TGTGCCAGCAGCCAAGCCGGGACAGGAGATGAGCAGTACTTC. This sequence encodes CASSQAGTGDEQYF.

This chain joins TRBV4-1 and TRBJ2-7; unclear D gene. Germline CDR1 is MGHRA and CDR2 is YSYEKL. This CDR3 region has 12 residues. V was shortened by 1 base and J by 4 bases, with 5 bases between the two germline ends. CDR3 sequence reads: CASSQGGYEQYF. For the CDR3, the DNA is TGCGCCAGCAGCCAAGGGGGTTACGAGCAGTACTTC.

By frequency in the sample, this clonotype is medium-sized. V gene TRBV9 combines with J gene TRBJ2-1; 10 positions agree with TRBD2. CDR3 length equals 15 residues. Trimming at V came to 5 bases and at J to 7 bases, leaving 9 bases not matched to a gene. The germline gives CDR1 SGDLS, CDR2 YYNGEE. Here the CDR3 DNA reads TGTGCCAGCAGTGCTACTAGCGGGGTTTTTAATGAGCAGTTCTTC. Residues: CASSATSGVFNEQFF.

V and J are TRBV7-8 and TRBJ2-7, with D perhaps being TRBD1 or TRBD2 (5 bases each). This CDR3 region has 14 residues. Trimming took 8 bases from V and 2 from J, leaving 16 bases between them. Per germline, CDR1 SGHVS and CDR2 FQNEAQ. The CDR3 bases are TGTGCCAGCGGACCCAGGGAGCCAACCTACGAGCAGTACTTC. Translation: CASGPREPTYEQYF.